These 5 T cell receptor beta chains came from one sample sequenced in a study of cytomegalovirus exposure and HLA in healthy donors (dated by TCRdb to between 2016 and 2019). The library was produced with the immunoSEQ multiplex PCR assay. For the multiplex PCR, a mixture combining 60 forward primers for TCR Vbeta segments and 13 reverse primers for TCR Jbeta segments was used. The table comes from immuneACCESS by way of TCRdb, which keeps in-frame sequences with V and J called. Part of the clones is missing from these tables; in studies checked, under half for an unresolved V gene and the rest for unknown reasons. The sample contains about 94,000 clones, approximately 77% of them found a single time. Together, the top ten hold 10% to 13% of the sample. The material sequenced was PBMCs. These receptors came from a human donor in good health.

The rearrangement links TRBV13 to TRBJ2-5; possibly TRBD2 for D (6 bases). The V end lost 8 bases, the J end lost 2 bases, and 15 bases lay between the germline ends. The CDR3 runs 14 residues. Germline V gives CDR1 PRHDT, CDR2 FYEKMQ (reference sequence). CDR3 DNA: TGTGCCAGCGGGAACGCGGGACTTCAAGAGACCCAGTACTTC. This gives the protein CASGNAGLQETQYF.

This clone was observed a single time. J is TRBJ2-1 and V is TRBV27; D is possibly TRBD1 (6 bases). Trimming removed 4 bases at V and 5 bases at J, with 9 bases between. The CDR3 extends over 13 amino acids. Per the germline V gene, CDR1 is MNHEY and CDR2 is SMNVEV (reference sequence). The CDR3 DNA follows: TGTGCCAGCAGTTCACAGGGTAACAATGAGCAGTTCTTC. Translated: CASSSQGNNEQFF.

The chain combines TRBV28 with TRBJ2-7; 8 bases agree with TRBD2. After removal of 7 bases from V and 1 base from J, the junction contained 3 bases not matched to a gene. CDR1 and CDR2 (germline): MDHEN, SYDVKM. CDR3 length equals 13 residues. This chain's CDR3 is CASTRGGSYEQYF. DNA for the CDR3: TGTGCCAGCACCCGGGGGGGTTCCTACGAGCAGTACTTC.

This clone occurred a few times. V gene TRBV29-1 combines with J gene TRBJ2-1; TRBD2 aligns across 7 bases. Per the germline V gene, CDR1 is SQVTM and CDR2 is ANQGSEA. This CDR3 is 13 amino acids long. V gave up 5 bases and J gave up 8 bases; unmatched junction bases: 9. CDR3 DNA sequence: TGCAGCGTTCCACGGGCGGGAGTGTATGAGCAGTTCTTC. This translates into CSVPRAGVYEQFF.

The gene calls are TRBV29-1 and TRBJ2-1, with 9 bases matching TRBD2. The CDR3 is 15 amino acids. Germline assignment: CDR1 SQVTM and CDR2 ANQGSEA. The V segment lost 5 bases and the J segment 8 bases; nucleotides outside the gene matches: 13. The CDR3 protein is CSVRAGRGGRDEQFF. The CDR3 nucleotides read TGCAGCGTTCGAGCGGGGCGGGGGGGGCGAGATGAGCAGTTCTTC.